Shown below are 19 T cell receptor beta chains from a single sample sequenced in a study of T cell responses to AZD1222 COVID-19 vaccine. The assay was immunoSEQ multiplex PCR, and TCRdb's table has in-frame clones only and misses some. The repertoire consists of some 91,000 clones, with about nine tenths occurring once and the leading ten covering 2% to 3%. The source material was peripheral blood, sampled on day 0 of AZD1222 vaccination. These receptors all come from an adult in good health.

The DNA of the CDR3 is TGTGCCAGCAGTACCGGGACAGGGGGCCCTCAGCCCCAGCATTTT. Translation gives CASSTGTGGPQPQHF. The chain couples TRBV6-2 or TRBV6-3 to TRBJ1-5; 12 bases agree with TRBD1. This CDR3 is built from 15 residues. Germline loops: CDR1 MNHEY, CDR2 SVGEGT. The V gene end was trimmed by 5 bases and the J gene end by 6 bases; junction bases not matched to a gene: 5.

V and J are TRBV19 and TRBJ1-2, with D maybe TRBD1 (5 bases). Trimming stripped 5 bases from V and 4 bases from J, with 20 bases between. This CDR3 spans 16 amino acids. Per the germline V gene, CDR1 is LNHDA and CDR2 is SQIVND (reference sequence). DNA of the CDR3: TGTGCCAGTAGTGGAACCGGGGGGAAAAGGGGCTATGGCTACACCTTC. It codes for CASSGTGGKRGYGYTF.

V is TRBV7-8 and J is TRBJ2-5, with 7 positions matching TRBD2. The V gene end was trimmed by 2 bases and the J gene end by 2 bases; junction bases not matched to a gene: 8. The CDR3 runs to 16 residues. The germline V gene has CDR1 SGHVS and CDR2 FQNEAQ. The chain's CDR3 is CASSLILAGVQETQYF. The CDR3 DNA follows: TGTGCCAGCAGCTTAATCTTAGCGGGCGTACAAGAGACCCAGTACTTC.

The chain employs TRBV5-8 and TRBJ1-1; D remains ambiguous. This CDR3 has 15 amino acids. The germline V gene encodes CDR1 SGHTS and CDR2 YDEGEE. The V and J ends lost 3 bases and 2 bases respectively, with 14 bases between them. CDR3 region: CASSYGTEENTEAFF. DNA for the CDR3: TGTGCCAGCAGCTACGGCACGGAGGAAAACACTGAAGCTTTCTTT.

The chain carries TRBV5-1 and TRBJ2-1; 9 positions agree with TRBD1. The CDR3 is 15 amino acids. The junction had 3 bases not matched to a gene; V was cut back by 3 bases and J by 2 bases. CDR1 is SGHRS and CDR2 is YFSETQ in the germline V gene. The CDR3 DNA reads as TGCGCCAGCAGCTGGACAGGGGATCCCTACAATGAGCAGTTCTTC. Translating it yields CASSWTGDPYNEQFF. Drawing the rest from reference TRBV5-1 and TRBJ2-1, the complete variable domain is KAGVTQTPRYLIKTRGQQVTLSCSPISGHRSVSWYQQTPGQGLQFLFEYFSETQRNKGNFPGRFSGRQFSNSRSEMNVSTLELGDSALYLCASSWTGDPYNEQFFGPGTRLTVL.

The V call is TRBV30, the J call TRBJ1-2; 11 bases match TRBD1. CDR3 size: 14 residues. V trimming: 3 bases; J trimming: 3 bases; junction bases outside the gene matches: 3. The germline CDR1 and CDR2 sequences are GTSNPN and SVGIG (reference sequence). The CDR3 protein is CAWSWTGGDYGYTF. CDR3 DNA sequence: TGTGCCTGGAGCTGGACAGGGGGCGACTATGGCTACACCTTC. Based on the CDR3 plus reference TRBV30 and TRBJ1-2, the full variable domain is SQTIHQWPATLVQPVGSPLSLECTVEGTSNPNLYWYRQAAGRGLQLLFYSVGIGQISSEVPQNLSASRPQDRQFILSSKKLLLSDSGFYLCAWSWTGGDYGYTFGSGTRLTVV.

The chain is built from TRBV7-2 and TRBJ2-7, with TRBD2 matching 9 bases. CDR3 length: 14 amino acids. The trim removed 5 bases at V and 3 bases at J, leaving 5 bases unmatched. Germline V gene sequence: CDR1 SGHTA, CDR2 FQGNSA. The CDR3 DNA sequence: TGTGCCAGCAGCCCAACTAGCGGGCTCTACGAGCAGTACTTC. It is translated as CASSPTSGLYEQYF.

The chain is built from TRBV9 and TRBJ2-1, with 9 bases that match TRBD1. Per the germline V gene, CDR1 is SGDLS and CDR2 is YYNGEE. This CDR3 is built from 16 residues. Trimming at V came to 4 bases and at J to 8 bases, leaving 13 bases not matched to a gene. The CDR3 sequence is CASSQTGQGHVDEQFF. The CDR3 nucleotides are TGTGCCAGCAGCCAAACGGGACAGGGTCATGTGGATGAGCAGTTCTTC.

The chain joins TRBV3-1 (or the pseudogene TRBV3-2) to TRBJ2-7; tentatively, D is TRBD1 (6 bases). Between the trimmed V and J ends, which lost 3 bases and 0 bases, there was a span of 18 bases. This CDR3 has 17 amino acids. CDR1 is LGHDT, CDR2 YNNKEL, per germline (reference sequence). Here the CDR3 DNA reads TGTGCCAGCAGCCATAAAAGGACAGCGGTCCCCTCCTACGAGCAGTACTTC. Translated: CASSHKRTAVPSYEQYF.

This clone was observed once. CDR3 sequence reads: CASSAPGADQPQHF. For the CDR3, the DNA is TGTGCCAGCAGTGCCCCTGGGGCGGATCAGCCCCAGCATTTT. This chain joins TRBV9 and TRBJ1-5; weak D call: TRBD1 (5 bases). V dropped 5 bases and J dropped 5 bases, with 14 bases sitting between them. The germline V gene encodes CDR1 SGDLS and CDR2 YYNGEE. The CDR3 runs 14 residues.

The chain recombines TRBV28 with TRBJ1-3, with D hard to call. The CDR3 sequence is 16 residues long. Trimming pared 6 bases from V and 1 base from J, leaving 16 bases between. The germline V gene has CDR1 MDHEN and CDR2 SYDVKM. The CDR3 DNA follows: TGTGCCAGCAGCACCCCGGCATTCCTTTCTGGAAACACCATATATTTT. Protein sequence: CASSTPAFLSGNTIYF.

The chain has TRBV9 and TRBJ2-2, with D perhaps TRBD2 (6 bases). CDR3 length equals 16 residues. V gave up 4 bases and J gave up 5 bases, with 18 bases separating them. Per germline, CDR1 SGDLS and CDR2 YYNGEE. The CDR3: CASSPFGGSGTGELFF. The CDR3 DNA sequence: TGTGCCAGCAGCCCCTTTGGGGGGAGCGGGACCGGGGAGCTGTTTTTT.

V gene TRBV27 combines with J gene TRBJ2-2, with no clear D. CDR1 and CDR2 (germline): MNHEY, SMNVEV (reference sequence). V was shortened by 7 bases and J by 0 bases, with 3 bases between the two germline ends. The CDR3 sequence is 12 residues long. The CDR3 DNA follows: TGTGCCAGCATCTCGAACACCGGGGAGCTGTTTTTT. It codes for CASISNTGELFF.

This sequence joins TRBV10-3 and TRBJ2-4; 7 nucleotides agree with TRBD2. Germline V gene lookup returns CDR1 ENHRY and CDR2 SYGVKD. The CDR3 has 17 amino acids. The V gene end was trimmed by 3 bases and the J gene end by 0 bases; junction bases not matched to a gene: 8. The CDR3 sequence is CAISDAGLVEAKNIQYF. The CDR3 DNA reads as TGTGCCATCAGTGACGCCGGACTAGTGGAAGCCAAAAACATTCAGTACTTC.

The chain is built from TRBV3-1 (or the pseudogene TRBV3-2) and TRBJ2-3, with no clear D. This CDR3 is built from 12 residues. Between the trimmed V and J ends, which lost 8 bases and 2 bases, there was a span of 8 bases. Germline CDR1 reads LGHDT; CDR2 reads YNNKEL (reference sequence). CDR3: CASGRNTDTQYF. Written as DNA, the CDR3 is TGTGCCAGCGGCAGGAACACAGATACGCAGTATTTT.

The chain uses TRBV5-8 and TRBJ1-2, with D possibly being TRBD1 (5 bases). CDR1 SGHTS and CDR2 YDEGEE come from the germline V gene. The CDR3 loop spans 16 amino acids. Trimming stripped 0 bases from V and 7 bases from J, with 19 bases between. CDR3 bases: TGTGCCAGCAGCTTGGTAGGAGGGGAGGCCTATCGTGGCTACACCTTC. This encodes CASSLVGGEAYRGYTF.

The chain is built from TRBV19 and TRBJ2-7, with TRBD1 matching over 8 bases. Germline assignment: CDR1 LNHDA and CDR2 SQIVND (reference sequence). Trimming took 7 bases from V and 2 from J; bases not matched to a gene: 10. The CDR3 has 15 residues. The DNA for the CDR3 is TGTGCCAGTAAACCCGGACAGGGTAACCCCTACGAGCAGTACTTC. Its protein is CASKPGQGNPYEQYF.

V and J are TRBV7-2 and TRBJ1-1, with no clear D. The V and J ends lost 3 bases and 1 base respectively, with 9 bases between them. Germline-derived CDR1 and CDR2 are SGHTA and FQGNSA. This CDR3 region has 14 residues. CDR3 DNA: TGTGCCAGCAGCTTCTCAGCGGGGAACACTGAAGCTTTCTTT. This gives the protein CASSFSAGNTEAFF.

The chain carries TRBV15 and TRBJ2-4, with 7 bases fitting TRBD1. The junction had 7 bases not matched to a gene; V was cut back by 0 bases and J by 5 bases. From germline, CDR1 is LNHNV and CDR2 YYDKDF (reference sequence). The CDR3 consists of 16 residues. CDR3 in amino acids: CATSRDVRGLQNIQYF. Written as DNA, the CDR3 is TGTGCCACCAGCAGAGATGTGAGGGGGCTTCAAAACATTCAGTACTTC. Full variable domain (outside the CDR3, taken from reference TRBV15 and TRBJ2-4): DAMVIQNPRYQVTQFGKPVTLSCSQTLNHNVMYWYQQKSSQAPKLLFHYYDKDFNNEADTPDNFQSRRPNTSFCFLDIRSPGLGDTAMYLCATSRDVRGLQNIQYFGAGTRLSVL.